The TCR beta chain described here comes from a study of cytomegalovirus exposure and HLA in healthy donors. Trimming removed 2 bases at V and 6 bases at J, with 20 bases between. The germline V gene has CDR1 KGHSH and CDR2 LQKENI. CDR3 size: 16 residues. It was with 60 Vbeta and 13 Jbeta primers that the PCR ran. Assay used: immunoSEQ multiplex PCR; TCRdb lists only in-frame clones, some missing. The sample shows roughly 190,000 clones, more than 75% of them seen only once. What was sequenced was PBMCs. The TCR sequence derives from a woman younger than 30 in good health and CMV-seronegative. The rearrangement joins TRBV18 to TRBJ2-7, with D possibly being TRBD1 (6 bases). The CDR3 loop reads CASSPSEVFRGGEQYF. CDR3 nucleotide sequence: TGTGCCAGCTCACCATCCGAGGTCTTCAGGGGTGGCGAGCAGTACTTC.